The rows below give T cell receptor beta chains drawn from one sample of a study of blood T cell repertoires in COVID-19. Sequenced by immunoSEQ multiplex PCR; TCRdb stores in-frame clones only, minus some. The data show more than 80,000 clones, almost 80% seen once. Sequences were obtained from peripheral blood. These TCRs come from a human donor in a cohort sampled during active COVID-19. Both conserved end residues are part of each CDR3. Each record gives: CDR3 length, V gene, J gene, CDR3 protein.

CDR3 length: 13; V gene: TRBV6-5; J gene: TRBJ1-1; CDR3 protein: CASARGPGTEAFF
CDR3 length: 15; V gene: TRBV19; J gene: TRBJ2-7; CDR3 protein: CATRLSGGGSSEQYF
CDR3 length: 18; V gene: TRBV5-5; J gene: TRBJ2-1; CDR3 protein: CASSFLLLGQGSYNEQFF
CDR3 length: 13; V gene: TRBV30; J gene: TRBJ2-2; CDR3 protein: CAWRQGNTGELFF
CDR3 length: 13; V gene: TRBV2; J gene: TRBJ2-1; CDR3 protein: CASSGGANNEQFF
CDR3 length: 16; V gene: TRBV3-1/TRBV3-2; J gene: TRBJ2-1; CDR3 protein: CASSHPLAGGPGEQFF
CDR3 length: 15; V gene: TRBV6-5; J gene: TRBJ1-1; CDR3 protein: CASSSPLGRGGEAFF
CDR3 length: 14; V gene: TRBV27; J gene: TRBJ2-1; CDR3 protein: CASSYLRGGPEQFF
CDR3 length: 14; V gene: TRBV3-1/TRBV3-2; J gene: TRBJ1-5; CDR3 protein: CASSQGGGAQPQHF
CDR3 length: 15; V gene: TRBV2; J gene: TRBJ1-1; CDR3 protein: CASSSPGQRTPEAFF
CDR3 length: 12; V gene: TRBV3-1/TRBV3-2; J gene: TRBJ2-1; CDR3 protein: CASSRRSNEQFF
CDR3 length: 15; V gene: TRBV7-9; J gene: TRBJ2-3; CDR3 protein: CASSITSGLADTQYF
CDR3 length: 13; V gene: TRBV7-9; J gene: TRBJ1-2; CDR3 protein: CASSFRGGYGYTF
CDR3 length: 14; V gene: TRBV10-3; J gene: TRBJ2-1; CDR3 protein: CAINEQGVFDEQFF
CDR3 length: 14; V gene: TRBV19; J gene: TRBJ2-1; CDR3 protein: CASSWAGDYNEQFF
CDR3 length: 15; V gene: TRBV7-3; J gene: TRBJ2-3; CDR3 protein: CASSKGTSGSDTQYF
CDR3 length: 17; V gene: TRBV7-9; J gene: TRBJ1-3; CDR3 protein: CASSFGTLTNSGNTIYF
CDR3 length: 14; V gene: TRBV30; J gene: TRBJ1-2; CDR3 protein: CAWSAQSGLDGYTF
CDR3 length: 11; V gene: TRBV28; J gene: TRBJ1-2; CDR3 protein: CASGEKWGYTF
CDR3 length: 18; V gene: TRBV6-1; J gene: TRBJ2-4; CDR3 protein: CASSEAEGAFLSKNIQYF
CDR3 length: 15; V gene: TRBV6-5; J gene: TRBJ2-4; CDR3 protein: CASSKGTGEKNIQYF
CDR3 length: 16; V gene: TRBV3-1/TRBV3-2; J gene: TRBJ2-1; CDR3 protein: CASSQVEQRGNNEQFF
CDR3 length: 15; V gene: TRBV19; J gene: TRBJ2-2; CDR3 protein: CASSSQRELTGELFF
CDR3 length: 17; V gene: TRBV4-1; J gene: TRBJ2-5; CDR3 protein: CASSQDSDSGSHETQYF
CDR3 length: 14; V gene: TRBV7-3; J gene: TRBJ2-2; CDR3 protein: CASSLTYRTGELFF
CDR3 length: 17; V gene: TRBV18; J gene: TRBJ2-7; CDR3 protein: CASSAYPGTFRPSEQYF
CDR3 length: 13; V gene: TRBV28; J gene: TRBJ1-2; CDR3 protein: CASSFPQAYGYTF
CDR3 length: 14; V gene: TRBV5-1; J gene: TRBJ2-5; CDR3 protein: CASSYQGAGETQYF
CDR3 length: 14; V gene: TRBV2; J gene: TRBJ1-4; CDR3 protein: CASTGQGYREKLFF
CDR3 length: 14; V gene: TRBV2; J gene: TRBJ1-1; CDR3 protein: CASSVGGSNTEAFF
CDR3 length: 15; V gene: TRBV28; J gene: TRBJ1-1; CDR3 protein: CASRSDDRPNTEAFF
CDR3 length: 16; V gene: TRBV7-9; J gene: TRBJ1-2; CDR3 protein: CASSARGMTANYGYTF
CDR3 length: 12; V gene: TRBV6-5; J gene: TRBJ2-7; CDR3 protein: CASRGQGDEQYF
CDR3 length: 15; V gene: TRBV2; J gene: TRBJ1-4; CDR3 protein: CASRRGWLREEKLFF
CDR3 length: 14; V gene: TRBV5-1; J gene: TRBJ1-6; CDR3 protein: CASSPEVYNSPLHF
CDR3 length: 15; V gene: TRBV27; J gene: TRBJ1-2; CDR3 protein: CASTQRGRGNYGYTF
CDR3 length: 12; V gene: TRBV5-4; J gene: TRBJ2-7; CDR3 protein: CASSLSRAEQYF
CDR3 length: 13; V gene: TRBV6-5; J gene: TRBJ1-2; CDR3 protein: CASSYDRDYGYTF
CDR3 length: 17; V gene: TRBV5-1; J gene: TRBJ2-5; CDR3 protein: CASSQGLAGGNTRTQYF
CDR3 length: 17; V gene: TRBV3-1/TRBV3-2; J gene: TRBJ1-6; CDR3 protein: CASSQEGRSGRNSPLHF
CDR3 length: 15; V gene: TRBV2; J gene: TRBJ2-7; CDR3 protein: CASSERAGLGYEQYF
CDR3 length: 14; V gene: TRBV6-5; J gene: TRBJ2-3; CDR3 protein: CASSPGSQGDTQYF
CDR3 length: 14; V gene: TRBV2; J gene: TRBJ2-1; CDR3 protein: CASRPGGSYNEQFF
CDR3 length: 14; V gene: TRBV15; J gene: TRBJ1-1; CDR3 protein: CATSRDKGVTEAFF
CDR3 length: 15; V gene: TRBV6-6; J gene: TRBJ2-7; CDR3 protein: CASSYPGTGNYEQYF
CDR3 length: 15; V gene: TRBV6-5; J gene: TRBJ1-6; CDR3 protein: CASSYSGTGSSPLHF
CDR3 length: 16; V gene: TRBV3-1/TRBV3-2; J gene: TRBJ2-7; CDR3 protein: CASSQVGTGRGYEQYF
CDR3 length: 13; V gene: TRBV30; J gene: TRBJ2-3; CDR3 protein: CAWSRGTADTQYF
CDR3 length: 16; V gene: TRBV5-4; J gene: TRBJ1-4; CDR3 protein: CASSRASGATNEKLFF
CDR3 length: 12; V gene: TRBV6-5; J gene: TRBJ1-2; CDR3 protein: CASTDTIYGYTF
CDR3 length: 17; V gene: TRBV19; J gene: TRBJ2-1; CDR3 protein: CASRMGVLAGGPNEQFF
CDR3 length: 15; V gene: TRBV7-9; J gene: TRBJ2-3; CDR3 protein: CASSLGRASTDTQYF
CDR3 length: 12; V gene: TRBV7-9; J gene: TRBJ2-7; CDR3 protein: CASSSASLEQYF
CDR3 length: 13; V gene: TRBV5-5; J gene: TRBJ1-5; CDR3 protein: CASSSTNNQPQHF
CDR3 length: 13; V gene: TRBV2; J gene: TRBJ1-2; CDR3 protein: CASSKTGKGGYTF
CDR3 length: 14; V gene: TRBV7-2; J gene: TRBJ2-7; CDR3 protein: CASSTNRGSYEQYF
CDR3 length: 13; V gene: TRBV19; J gene: TRBJ1-6; CDR3 protein: CASMGQSNSPLHF
CDR3 length: 15; V gene: TRBV5-1; J gene: TRBJ2-3; CDR3 protein: CASSSGTRTTDTQYF
CDR3 length: 13; V gene: TRBV28; J gene: TRBJ1-2; CDR3 protein: CASSVSWPWGYTF